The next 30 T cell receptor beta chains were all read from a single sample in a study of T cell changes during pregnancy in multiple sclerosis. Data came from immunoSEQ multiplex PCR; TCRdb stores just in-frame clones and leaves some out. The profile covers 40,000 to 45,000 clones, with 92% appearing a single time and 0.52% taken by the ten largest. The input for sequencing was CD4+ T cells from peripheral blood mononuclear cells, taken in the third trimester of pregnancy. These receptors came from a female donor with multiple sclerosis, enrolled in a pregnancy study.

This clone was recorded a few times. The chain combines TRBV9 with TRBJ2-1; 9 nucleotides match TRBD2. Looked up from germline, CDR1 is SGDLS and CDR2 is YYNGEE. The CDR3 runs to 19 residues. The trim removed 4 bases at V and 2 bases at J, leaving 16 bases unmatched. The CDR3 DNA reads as TGTGCCAGCAGCCCCCGGCTGGGGGCCCTAGCGGGGACCTACAATGAGCAGTTCTTC. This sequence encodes CASSPRLGALAGTYNEQFF.

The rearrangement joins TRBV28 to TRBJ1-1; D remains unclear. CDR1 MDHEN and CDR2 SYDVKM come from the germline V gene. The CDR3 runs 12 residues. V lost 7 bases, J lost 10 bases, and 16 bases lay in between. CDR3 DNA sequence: TGTGCCAGCAATAGAGAAATGGTTGGAGCTTTCTTT. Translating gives CASNREMVGAFF. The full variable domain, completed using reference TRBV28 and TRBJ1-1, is DVKVTQSSRYLVKRTGEKVFLECVQDMDHENMFWYRQDPGLGLRLIYFSYDVKMKEKGDIPEGYSVSREKKERFSLILESASTNQTSMYLCASNREMVGAFFGQGTRLTVV.

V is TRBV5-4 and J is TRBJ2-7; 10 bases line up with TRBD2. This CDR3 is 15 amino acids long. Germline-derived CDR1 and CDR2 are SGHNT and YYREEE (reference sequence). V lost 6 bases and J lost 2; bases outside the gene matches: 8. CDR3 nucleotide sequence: TGTGCCAGCAAGGGGGCTAGCGGGAGTGCCTACGAGCAGTACTTC. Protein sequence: CASKGASGSAYEQYF.

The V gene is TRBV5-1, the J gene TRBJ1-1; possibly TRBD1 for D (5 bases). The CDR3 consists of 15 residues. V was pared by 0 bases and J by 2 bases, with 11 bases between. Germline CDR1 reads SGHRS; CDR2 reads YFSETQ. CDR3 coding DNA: TGCGCCAGCAGCTTGGGTGGGGCGCGCAACACTGAAGCTTTCTTT. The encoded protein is CASSLGGARNTEAFF. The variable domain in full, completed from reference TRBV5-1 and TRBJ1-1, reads KAGVTQTPRYLIKTRGQQVTLSCSPISGHRSVSWYQQTPGQGLQFLFEYFSETQRNKGNFPGRFSGRQFSNSRSEMNVSTLELGDSALYLCASSLGGARNTEAFFGQGTRLTVV.

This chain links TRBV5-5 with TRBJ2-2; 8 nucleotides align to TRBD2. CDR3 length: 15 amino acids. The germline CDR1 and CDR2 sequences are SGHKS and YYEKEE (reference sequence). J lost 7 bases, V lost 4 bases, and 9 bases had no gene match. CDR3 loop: CASSPPRGGIGELFF. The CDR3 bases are TGTGCCAGCAGCCCCCCCCGGGGGGGTATCGGGGAGCTGTTTTTT.

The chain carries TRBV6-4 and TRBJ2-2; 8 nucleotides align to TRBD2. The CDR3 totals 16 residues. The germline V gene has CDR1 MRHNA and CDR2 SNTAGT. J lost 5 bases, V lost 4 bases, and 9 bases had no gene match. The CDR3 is CASSVEAGAVTGELFF. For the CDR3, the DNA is TGTGCCAGCAGTGTCGAAGCGGGAGCGGTTACCGGGGAGCTGTTTTTT.

CDR3 bases: TGTGCCAGCAGCTCCCGACTAGCGGGAGTCGGGGAGCTGTTTTTT. Translating gives CASSSRLAGVGELFF. The V gene is TRBV13, the J gene TRBJ2-2; 12 bases line up with TRBD2. V gave up 4 bases and J gave up 7 bases; unmatched junction bases: 4. The CDR3 consists of 15 residues. The germline V gene has CDR1 PRHDT and CDR2 FYEKMQ (reference sequence).

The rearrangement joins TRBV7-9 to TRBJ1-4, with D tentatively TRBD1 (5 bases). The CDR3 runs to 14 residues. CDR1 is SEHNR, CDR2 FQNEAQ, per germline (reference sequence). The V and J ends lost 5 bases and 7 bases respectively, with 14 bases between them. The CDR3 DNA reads TGTGCCAGCAGCCTGACGGGGGGGGGTGAAAAACTGTTTTTT. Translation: CASSLTGGGEKLFF. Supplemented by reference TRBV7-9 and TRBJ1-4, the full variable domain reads DTGVSQNPRHKITKRGQNVTFRCDPISEHNRLYWYRQTLGQGPEFLTYFQNEAQLEKSRLLSDRFSAERPKGSFSTLEIQRTEQGDSAMYLCASSLTGGGEKLFFGSGTQLSVL.

The CDR3 DNA sequence: TGCGCCAGCAGCTCACAGGGGGCGCTGGTGAACACTGAAGCTTTCTTT. Translation gives CASSSQGALVNTEAFF. This chain connects TRBV5-1 to TRBJ1-1; 9 nucleotides match TRBD1. Germline V lookup: CDR1 SGHRS, CDR2 YFSETQ. The CDR3 has 16 amino acids. V dropped 3 bases and J dropped 0; count of bases not matched to a gene: 6.

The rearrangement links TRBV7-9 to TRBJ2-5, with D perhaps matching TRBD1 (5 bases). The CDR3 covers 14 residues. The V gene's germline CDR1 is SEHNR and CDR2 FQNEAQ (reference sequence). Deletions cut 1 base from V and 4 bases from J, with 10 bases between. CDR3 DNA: TGTGCCAGCAGCTTAGGGGCAGGGCCAGAGACCCAGTACTTC. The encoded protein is CASSLGAGPETQYF.

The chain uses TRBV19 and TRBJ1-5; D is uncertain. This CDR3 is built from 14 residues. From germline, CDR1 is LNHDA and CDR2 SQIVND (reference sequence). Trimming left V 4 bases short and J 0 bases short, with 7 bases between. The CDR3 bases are TGTGCCAGTAGTAGGCAAAATAGCAATCAGCCCCAGCATTTT. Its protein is CASSRQNSNQPQHF.

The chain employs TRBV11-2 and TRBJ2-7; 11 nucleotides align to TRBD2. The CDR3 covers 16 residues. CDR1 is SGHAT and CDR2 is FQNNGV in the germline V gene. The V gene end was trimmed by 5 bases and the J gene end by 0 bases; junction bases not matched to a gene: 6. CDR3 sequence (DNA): TGTGCCAGCAGCCTATACACTAGCGGGAGCTCCTACGAGCAGTACTTC. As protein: CASSLYTSGSSYEQYF.

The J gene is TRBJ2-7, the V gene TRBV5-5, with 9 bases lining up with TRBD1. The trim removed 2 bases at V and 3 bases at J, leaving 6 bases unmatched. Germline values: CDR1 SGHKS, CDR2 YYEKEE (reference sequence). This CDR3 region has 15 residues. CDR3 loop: CASSFITGGRYEQYF. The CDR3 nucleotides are TGTGCCAGCAGCTTCATCACAGGGGGCCGCTACGAGCAGTACTTC.

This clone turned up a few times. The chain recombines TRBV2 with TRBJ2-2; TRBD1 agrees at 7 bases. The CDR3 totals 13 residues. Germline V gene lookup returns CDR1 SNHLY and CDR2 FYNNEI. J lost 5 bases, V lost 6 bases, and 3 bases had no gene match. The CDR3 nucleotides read TGTGCCAGCAGGGGACAGTCTACCGGGGAGCTGTTTTTT. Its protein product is CASRGQSTGELFF.

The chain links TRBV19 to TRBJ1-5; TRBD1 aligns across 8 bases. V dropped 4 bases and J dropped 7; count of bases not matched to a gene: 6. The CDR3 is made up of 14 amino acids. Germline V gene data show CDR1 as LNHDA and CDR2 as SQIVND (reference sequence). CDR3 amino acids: CASSRGQVGQPQHF. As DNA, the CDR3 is TGTGCCAGTAGTAGGGGACAGGTCGGACAGCCCCAGCATTTT. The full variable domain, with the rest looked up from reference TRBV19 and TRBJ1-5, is DGGITQSPKYLFRKEGQNVTLSCEQNLNHDAMYWYRQDPGQGLRLIYYSQIVNDFQKGDIAEGYSVSREKKESFPLTVTSAQKNPTAFYLCASSRGQVGQPQHFGDGTRLSIL.

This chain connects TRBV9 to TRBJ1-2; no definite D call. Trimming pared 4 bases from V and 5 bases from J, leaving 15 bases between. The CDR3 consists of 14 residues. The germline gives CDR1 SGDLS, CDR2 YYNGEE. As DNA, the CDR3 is TGTGCCAGCAGCCGACTAGGTAAAGAATATGGCTACACCTTC. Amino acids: CASSRLGKEYGYTF.

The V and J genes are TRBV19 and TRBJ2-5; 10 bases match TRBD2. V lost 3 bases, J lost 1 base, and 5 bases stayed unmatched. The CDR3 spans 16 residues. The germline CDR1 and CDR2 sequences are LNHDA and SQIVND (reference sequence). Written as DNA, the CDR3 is TGTGCCAGTAGTATGCTAGCGGGAGCCATCCAAGAGACCCAGTACTTC. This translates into CASSMLAGAIQETQYF.

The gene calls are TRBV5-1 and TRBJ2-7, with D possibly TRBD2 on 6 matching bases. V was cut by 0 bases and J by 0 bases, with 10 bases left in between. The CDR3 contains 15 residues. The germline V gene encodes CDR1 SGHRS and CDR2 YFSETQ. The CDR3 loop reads CASSLVGGASYEQYF. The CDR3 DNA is TGCGCCAGCAGCTTGGTGGGGGGAGCCTCCTACGAGCAGTACTTC.

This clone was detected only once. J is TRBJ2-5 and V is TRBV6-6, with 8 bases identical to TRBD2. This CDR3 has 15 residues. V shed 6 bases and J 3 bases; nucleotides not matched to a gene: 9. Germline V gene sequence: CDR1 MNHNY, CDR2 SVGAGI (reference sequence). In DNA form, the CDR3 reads TGTGCCAGCAGACCTCTTCGGGGGGGCGAAGAGACCCAGTACTTC. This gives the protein CASRPLRGGEETQYF.

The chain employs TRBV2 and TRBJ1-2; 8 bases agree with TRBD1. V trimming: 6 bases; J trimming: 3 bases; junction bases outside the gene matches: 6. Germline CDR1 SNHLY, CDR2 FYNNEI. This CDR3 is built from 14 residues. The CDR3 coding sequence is TGTGCCAGCAGGATCGGACAGGGACACTATGGCTACACCTTC. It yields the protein CASRIGQGHYGYTF.

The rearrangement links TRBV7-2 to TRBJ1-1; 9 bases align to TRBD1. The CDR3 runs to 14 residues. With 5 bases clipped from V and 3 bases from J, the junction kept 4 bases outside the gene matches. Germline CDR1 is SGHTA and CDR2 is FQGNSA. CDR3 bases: TGTGCCAGCAGCCTGGGACAGGGTCACACTGAAGCTTTCTTT. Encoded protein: CASSLGQGHTEAFF.

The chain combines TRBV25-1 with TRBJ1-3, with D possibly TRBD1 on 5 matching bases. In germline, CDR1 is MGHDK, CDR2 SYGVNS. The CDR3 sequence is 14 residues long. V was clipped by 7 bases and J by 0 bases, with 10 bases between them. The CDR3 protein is CASTGAFSGNTIYF. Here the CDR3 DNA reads TGTGCCAGCACTGGGGCCTTCTCTGGAAACACCATATATTTT.

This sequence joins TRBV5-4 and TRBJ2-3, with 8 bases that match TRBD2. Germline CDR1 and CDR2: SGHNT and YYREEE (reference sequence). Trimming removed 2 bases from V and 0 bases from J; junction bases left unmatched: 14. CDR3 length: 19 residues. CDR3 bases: TGTGCCAGCAGCTTATCTCTAGCGGGCCACTTCGGTAGCACAGATACGCAGTATTTT. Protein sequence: CASSLSLAGHFGSTDTQYF.

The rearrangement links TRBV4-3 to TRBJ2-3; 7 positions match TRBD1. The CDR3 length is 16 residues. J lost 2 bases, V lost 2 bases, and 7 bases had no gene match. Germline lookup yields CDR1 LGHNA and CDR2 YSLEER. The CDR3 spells CASSQLQGYNTDTQYF. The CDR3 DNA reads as TGCGCCAGCAGCCAACTACAGGGGTATAACACAGATACGCAGTATTTT.

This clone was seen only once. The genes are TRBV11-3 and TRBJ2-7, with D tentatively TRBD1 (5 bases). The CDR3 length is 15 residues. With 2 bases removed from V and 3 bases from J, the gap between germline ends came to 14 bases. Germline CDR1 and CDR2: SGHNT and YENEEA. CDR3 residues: CASSLLGQGYYEQYF. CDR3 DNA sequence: TGTGCCAGCAGCTTACTGGGCCAGGGTTACTACGAGCAGTACTTC.

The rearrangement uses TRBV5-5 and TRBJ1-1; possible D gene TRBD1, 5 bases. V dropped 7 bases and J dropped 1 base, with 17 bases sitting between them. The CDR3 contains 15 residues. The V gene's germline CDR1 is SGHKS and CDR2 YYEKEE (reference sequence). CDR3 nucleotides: TGTGCCAGCGGCCTCGGAGGGGCTACGAACACTGAAGCTTTCTTT. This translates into CASGLGGATNTEAFF.

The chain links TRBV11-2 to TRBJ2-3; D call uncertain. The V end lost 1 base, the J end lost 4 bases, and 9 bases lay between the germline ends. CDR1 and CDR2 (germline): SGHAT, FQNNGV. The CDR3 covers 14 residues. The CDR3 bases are TGTGCCAGCAGCTTAGGAGTCCTCTCAGATACGCAGTATTTT. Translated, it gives CASSLGVLSDTQYF.

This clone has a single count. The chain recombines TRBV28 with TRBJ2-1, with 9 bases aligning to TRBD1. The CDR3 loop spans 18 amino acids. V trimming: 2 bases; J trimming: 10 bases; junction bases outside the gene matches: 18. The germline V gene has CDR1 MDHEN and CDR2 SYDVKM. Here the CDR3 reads CASSLGGVTGGVLSEQFF. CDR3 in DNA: TGTGCCAGCAGTTTAGGGGGGGTTACAGGGGGCGTTCTTTCCGAGCAGTTCTTC.

The CDR3 loop is CASGLSLDRINYGYTF. The CDR3 nucleotides read TGTGCTAGTGGTTTGTCCCTGGACAGGATTAACTATGGCTACACCTTC. The chain employs TRBV12-5 and TRBJ1-2; TRBD1 agrees at 7 bases. The CDR3 has 16 residues. Losses at the gene ends were 2 bases for V and 1 base for J; bases not matched to a gene: 7. From germline, CDR1 is LGHNT and CDR2 FRNRAP. Combining the CDR3 with reference TRBV12-5 and TRBJ1-2 gives the whole variable domain DARVTQTPRHKVTEMGQEVTMRCQPILGHNTVFWYRQTMMQGLELLAYFRNRAPLDDSGMPKDRFSAEMPDATLATLKIQPSEPRDSAVYFCASGLSLDRINYGYTFGSGTRLTVV.

The CDR3, as DNA: TGTGCCAGCAGTAATCAGGACACTGAAGCTTTCTTT. The encoded protein is CASSNQDTEAFF. V and J are TRBV7-9 and TRBJ1-1; no clear D gene. Germline loops: CDR1 SEHNR, CDR2 FQNEAQ (reference sequence). Trimming left V 6 bases short and J 3 bases short, with 8 bases between. The CDR3 sequence is 12 residues long.